This passage covers 11 T cell receptor beta chains from one sample sequenced in a study of post-analysis software for immune sequencing data. Prepared TCR beta cDNA libraries contained unique molecular identifiers. TCRdb reprocessed the PCR reads via MiXCR and lists one record per CDR3 protein. The table lists about 170,000 distinct CDR3 sequences, about 32% of them singletons. Findings and caveats of the study: Relative to controls, patients had 5 or 6 TRBV segments at higher frequency, with TRBV5-6, TRBV5-1 and TRBV20-1 among these.

For these receptors, no antigen is known. The sequenced sample was blood. The origin of the receptors is a girl between 10 and 17 years old with multiple sclerosis.

Points on this clonotype: This clone may be a read error of a much larger clone one base away. V usage is TRBV10-2 and J usage is TRBJ2-7; TRBD2 is a possible D gene (5 bases). The CDR3 is 14 residues long. Between the trimmed V and J ends, which lost 8 bases and 3 bases, there was a span of 17 bases. Per germline, CDR1 WSHSY and CDR2 SAAADI. The CDR3 DNA sequence: TGCGCCAGCCTAGGGATCGAGGGTTGCTACGAGCAGTACTTC. Protein sequence: CASLGIEGCYEQYF.

This clonotype was observed at least ten times. The V gene is TRBV15, the J gene TRBJ2-5; 8 bases are shared with TRBD1. The V segment lost 5 bases and the J segment 5 bases; nucleotides outside the gene matches: 4. The germline CDR1 and CDR2 sequences are LNHNV and YYDKDF (reference sequence). The CDR3 spans 13 residues. The CDR3 nucleotides read TGTGCCACCAGCCGTCACAGGGGGGAGACCCAGTACTTC. This gives the protein CATSRHRGETQYF. Using reference TRBV15 and TRBJ2-5 for the parts outside the CDR3, the full variable domain is DAMVIQNPRYQVTQFGKPVTLSCSQTLNHNVMYWYQQKSSQAPKLLFHYYDKDFNNEADTPDNFQSRRPNTSFCFLDIRSPGLGDTAMYLCATSRHRGETQYFGPGTRLLVL.

This rearrangement joins TRBV5-8 to TRBJ2-1; 11 nucleotides match TRBD2. The CDR3 runs 17 residues. The trim removed 3 bases at V and 5 bases at J, leaving 10 bases unmatched. CDR1 is SGHTS, CDR2 YDEGEE, per germline. The CDR3 reads CASSSTPTSGANNEQFF. In nucleotides, the CDR3 is TGTGCCAGCAGCTCCACTCCGACTAGCGGGGCTAACAATGAGCAGTTCTTC.

The CDR3 DNA follows: TGTGCCAGCAGCTCAACTGGACAGGGAGGTCCTGGGGCCAACGTCCTGACTTTC. It yields the protein CASSSTGQGGPGANVLTF. The chain has TRBV5-6 and TRBJ2-6; 8 bases line up with TRBD1. This CDR3 contains 18 residues. Germline-derived CDR1 and CDR2 are SGHDT and YYEEEE. Trimming removed 3 bases from V and 2 bases from J; junction bases left unmatched: 10.

A remark on this clonotype: A much larger clonotype is one base distant, so this may be a read error. V and J are TRBV20-1 and TRBJ2-1; perhaps D is TRBD1 or TRBD2 (6 bases each). Trimming left V 7 bases short and J 5 bases short, with 21 bases between. The germline gives CDR1 DFQATT, CDR2 SNEGSKA (reference sequence). CDR3 length: 15 residues. The CDR3 protein is CSDSEDYPGDNEQFF. DNA for the CDR3: TGCAGTGATAGCGAGGACTATCCAGGGGACAATGAGCAGTTCTTC.

The rearrangement uses TRBV19 and TRBJ1-1; D is perhaps TRBD1 (5 bases). Germline V gene data show CDR1 as LNHDA and CDR2 as SQIVND (reference sequence). The CDR3 extends over 14 amino acids. Trimming removed 7 bases at V and 7 bases at J, with 19 bases between. CDR3: CASIRWGETGEAFF. The CDR3 DNA sequence: TGTGCCAGTATCCGCTGGGGGGAAACGGGTGAAGCTTTCTTT.

This clonotype was observed at least ten times. The V gene is TRBV15, the J gene TRBJ2-7, with a tentative D call TRBD2 (6 bases). V was shortened by 0 bases and J by 4 bases, with 13 bases between the two germline ends. Looked up from germline, CDR1 is LNHNV and CDR2 is YYDKDF (reference sequence). The CDR3 length is 15 residues. This CDR3 reads CATSRDQGSGYEQYF. CDR3 in DNA: TGTGCCACCAGCAGAGATCAGGGAAGCGGGTACGAGCAGTACTTC.

Worth noting for this clonotype: With a much larger clone just one base away, this may be a read error. The chain joins TRBV12-3 or TRBV12-4 to TRBJ2-7; 7 nucleotides align to TRBD1. CDR3 length: 15 amino acids. DNA of the CDR3: TGTGTCAGCAGTCCAATCCCGGGACAGTCCTACGAGCAGTACTTC. This sequence encodes CVSSPIPGQSYEQYF.

At least ten counts were recorded for this clonotype. The chain links TRBV14 to TRBJ2-7; 7 bases are shared with TRBD2. CDR1 SGHDN and CDR2 FVKESK come from the germline V gene. After removal of 1 base from V and 7 bases from J, the junction contained 10 bases not matched to a gene. The CDR3 length is 15 residues. The CDR3 sequence is CASSQGLAGLGEQYF. The DNA for the CDR3 is TGTGCCAGCAGCCAAGGACTAGCTGGGTTGGGGGAGCAGTACTTC.

V is TRBV11-3 and J is TRBJ2-7; D is ambiguous. Between the trimmed V and J ends, which lost 3 bases and 6 bases, there was a span of 9 bases. The CDR3 contains 12 residues. Germline CDR1 SGHNT, CDR2 YENEEA. For the CDR3, the DNA is TGTGCCAGCAGCTTGTTTTCAGTCGAGCAGTACTTC. This codes for CASSLFSVEQYF.

This chain uses TRBV12-3 or TRBV12-4 with TRBJ1-1, with D possibly being TRBD1 (6 bases). The CDR3 has 14 residues. Trimming removed 7 bases from V and 5 bases from J, with 17 bases in between. The CDR3 nucleotides read TGTGCCAGCACCGGGGGGCAGGGACGGACTGAAGCTTTCTTT. Amino acid sequence: CASTGGQGRTEAFF.